This TCR beta chain originates from a study of early T cells in non-severe SARS-CoV-2 infection. Study overall: Alpha and beta chains were unpaired, from unsorted whole-blood bulk RNA.

Broader study findings: VDJdb-based matching was biased toward anti-spike CD8 responses and missed private and CD4 specificities.

Via MiXCR, TCRdb re-called the 5' RACE reads, giving one row per CDR3 protein. The sample has more than 45,000 distinct CDR3 sequences, 9.5% to 15% seen once; the top ten hold around 3.5%. Of note for this clonotype: What it binds is not known.

Material for sequencing was whole blood. This clonotype originated in an adult who was a healthcare worker with PCR-confirmed SARS-CoV-2 infection or an uninfected control (not recorded which).

The CDR3 region is CASSLQGTNTEAFF. The DNA of the CDR3 is TGTGCCAGCAGTTTGCAGGGGACGAACACTGAAGCTTTCTTT. V usage is TRBV28 and J usage is TRBJ1-1, with a tentative D call TRBD1 (6 bases). The CDR3 length is 14 residues. V was shortened by 3 bases and J by 1 base, with 9 bases between the two germline ends. Germline-derived CDR1 and CDR2 are MDHEN and SYDVKM.